Listed below are T cell receptor beta chains from one sample, sequenced in a study of cytomegalovirus exposure and HLA in healthy donors. Clones were read by immunoSEQ multiplex PCR, and TCRdb kept only the in-frame ones, dropping some. The top ten hold roughly 2.5% of the sample, which has more than 75,000 clones, 79% seen once. Sequenced input: PBMCs. Receptor source: a man between 25 and 39 years old in good health and CMV-seronegative. Both conserved end residues are part of each CDR3. Fields, in order: V gene, CDR3 length, J gene, clone size, D gene, CDR3 protein, CDR3 DNA. A D gene is named only where the DNA matches it firmly. Some rows mark clone size as missing; the rest say once, few, many or name a class of expanded clone.

>TRBV28|16|TRBJ2-6|.|.
CASHRQPGGGANVLTF
TGTGCCAGCCACAGGCAACCCGGGGGTGGGGCCAACGTCCTGACTTTC
>TRBV27|15|TRBJ2-6|.|.
CASSNTGSGANVLTF
TGTGCCAGCAGTAATACAGGGTCTGGGGCCAACGTCCTGACTTTC
>TRBV4-1|13|TRBJ1-2|few|TRBD1
CASSHYGQGGYTF
TGCGCCAGCAGTCACTATGGACAGGGAGGCTACACCTTC
>TRBV4-1|18|TRBJ1-2|.|TRBD1
CASSQDGGTGATNYGYTF
TGCGCCAGCAGCCAAGATGGGGGTACAGGGGCGACCAACTATGGCTACACCTTC
>TRBV7-3|15|TRBJ1-1|.|.
CASSLGPGLATEAFF
TGTGCCAGCAGTTTAGGACCGGGGTTGGCCACTGAAGCTTTCTTT
>TRBV12-5|13|TRBJ1-5|.|.
CASGLGVSQPQHF
TGTGCTAGTGGTCTAGGGGTAAGTCAGCCCCAGCATTTT
>TRBV5-1|16|TRBJ1-4|few|.
CASSLEEVTGNEKLFF
TGCGCCAGCAGCTTGGAAGAAGTCACGGGTAATGAAAAACTGTTTTTT
>TRBV28|13|TRBJ2-5|.|.
CASSLGQLGTQYF
TGTGCCAGCAGTTTAGGACAGCTGGGGACCCAGTACTTC
>TRBV6-1|17|TRBJ2-5|.|TRBD2
CASSVSAGVVGQETQYF
TGTGCCAGCAGTGTAAGTGCGGGGGTCGTTGGCCAAGAGACCCAGTACTTC
>TRBV7-9|13|TRBJ1-2|.|.
CASTTAQDRANTF
TGTGCCAGCACCACCGCCCAGGACAGAGCAAACACCTTC
>TRBV7-9|14|TRBJ1-3|.|TRBD1
CASSPDRGGNTIYF
TGTGCCAGCAGTCCAGACAGGGGAGGAAACACCATATATTTT
>TRBV6-1|13|TRBJ2-1|.|TRBD1
CASSNLQGDEQFF
TGTGCCAGCAGTAACTTACAGGGGGATGAGCAGTTCTTC
>TRBV9|14|TRBJ2-7|.|.
CASSVTGTSYEQYF
TGTGCCAGCAGCGTTACCGGGACTTCCTACGAGCAGTACTTC
>TRBV7-6|16|TRBJ2-1|.|TRBD2
CASSVSTSAAYNEQFF
TGTGCCAGCAGCGTATCAACTAGCGCTGCCTACAATGAGCAGTTCTTC
>TRBV10-3|18|TRBJ1-5|.|TRBD1
CAISETAGGVKSNQPQHF
TGTGCCATCAGTGAAACGGCAGGGGGCGTTAAGAGCAATCAGCCCCAGCATTTT
>TRBV18|16|TRBJ1-5|.|.
CASSPFRDRINQPQHF
TGTGCCAGCTCACCATTTCGCGACAGAATCAATCAGCCCCAGCATTTT
>TRBV7-7|14|TRBJ2-7|.|.
CASRTRDGGYEQYF
TGTGCTAGCAGAACCCGGGACGGGGGCTACGAGCAGTACTTC
>TRBV2|15|TRBJ2-2|few|TRBD1
CASNRGPGRTGELFF
TGTGCCTCTAATAGGGGGCCGGGGCGCACCGGGGAGCTGTTTTTT